One sample yielded the 25 T cell receptor beta chains listed below, sequenced in a study of shared T cell receptors in the human thymus. The table came from immunoSEQ multiplex PCR; TCRdb's copy has only in-frame clones and leaves some out. Among some 700,000 clones listed, approximately 83% were seen once. The sample also formed part of further work on human thymus T cells.

The sequenced sample was thymocytes. These TCRs come from a girl under two years old with a congenital heart defect.

This chain links TRBV4-3 with TRBJ1-1; 8 nucleotides align to TRBD1. The CDR3 covers 15 residues. Trimming removed 4 bases from V and 7 bases from J; junction bases left unmatched: 11. The V gene's germline CDR1 is LGHNA and CDR2 YSLEER. In DNA form, the CDR3 reads TGCGCCAGCAGCCGCGTCAGGGGGCAGTGGGATGAAGCTTTCTTT. Translated, it gives CASSRVRGQWDEAFF.

This chain joins TRBV14 and TRBJ2-7; tentatively, D is TRBD2 (6 bases). V lost 3 bases, J lost 2 bases, and 11 bases lay in between. The germline CDR1 and CDR2 sequences are SGHDN and FVKESK. The CDR3 contains 14 residues. The CDR3 DNA sequence: TGTGCCAGCAGCCAGTGGTGGGAGGCCTACGAGCAGTACTTC. As protein: CASSQWWEAYEQYF. Full variable domain (rest looked up from reference TRBV14 and TRBJ2-7): EAGVTQFPSHSVIEKGQTVTLRCDPISGHDNLYWYRRVMGKEIKFLLHFVKESKQDESGMPNNRFLAERTGGTYSTLKVQPAELEDSGVYFCASSQWWEAYEQYFGPGTRLTVT.

The chain links TRBV10-3 to TRBJ1-2, with D hard to call. The CDR3 contains 12 residues. Trimming removed 5 bases at V and 8 bases at J, with 12 bases between. Germline V gene sequence: CDR1 ENHRY, CDR2 SYGVKD. In nucleotides, the CDR3 is TGTGCCATCAGTCTTGCCCCCGGGGGCTACACCTTC. It is translated as CAISLAPGGYTF.

This clone was picked up a small number of times. The V gene is TRBV4-3, the J gene TRBJ2-5; D might be TRBD1 (5 bases). Trimming left V 1 base short and J 5 bases short, with 14 bases between. The CDR3 is made up of 15 amino acids. Germline values: CDR1 LGHNA, CDR2 YSLEER. CDR3 coding DNA: TGCGCCAGCAGCCAAGTTTGGGGCAGTGTGGAGACCCAGTACTTC. Encoded protein: CASSQVWGSVETQYF.

The chain carries TRBV4-1 and TRBJ1-2, with no clear D. Trimming removed 6 bases at V and 1 base at J, with 15 bases between. CDR3 length: 15 amino acids. The V gene's germline CDR1 is MGHRA and CDR2 YSYEKL. The CDR3 sequence is CASSREGRNNYGYTF. The CDR3 DNA reads TGCGCCAGCAGTCGGGAAGGACGGAATAACTATGGCTACACCTTC.

The chain has TRBV28 and TRBJ1-1; D not resolved. V lost 5 bases and J lost 10, with 14 bases in between. This CDR3 spans 12 amino acids. Germline V CDR1 and CDR2: MDHEN, SYDVKM. The CDR3 DNA follows: TGTGCCAGCAGTCCCCGAGCTCTAGCAGCTTTCTTT. As protein: CASSPRALAAFF.

J is TRBJ1-2 and V is TRBV14; TRBD1 aligns across 7 bases. The CDR3 contains 17 residues. Germline V CDR1 and CDR2: SGHDN, FVKESK. Unmatched junction bases numbered 17, after V lost 2 bases and J lost 8 bases. In DNA, the CDR3 is TGTGCCAGCAGCCAATATGACAGGGACCGGCTTCATGGCGGCTACACCTTC. It encodes CASSQYDRDRLHGGYTF.

The V gene is TRBV7-9, the J gene TRBJ1-1, with D unresolved. There are 15 residues in the CDR3. V was trimmed by 0 bases and J by 0 bases, leaving 8 bases between them. CDR1 and CDR2 from the germline V gene are SEHNR and FQNEAQ (reference sequence). The CDR3 is CASSLAGGMNTEAFF. In nucleotides, the CDR3 is TGTGCCAGCAGCTTAGCGGGAGGAATGAACACTGAAGCTTTCTTT.

This chain joins TRBV2 and TRBJ1-1; no definite D call. This CDR3 spans 14 amino acids. The germline V and J ends were trimmed by 3 bases and 3 bases, with 11 bases remaining between them. The germline V gene has CDR1 SNHLY and CDR2 FYNNEI. In DNA, the CDR3 is TGTGCCAGCAGTGATTTTAGGGAGGACACTGAAGCTTTCTTT. Its translation: CASSDFREDTEAFF.

The J gene is TRBJ1-2, the V gene TRBV9, with 8 bases lining up with TRBD1. The CDR3 spans 13 residues. Germline V gene lookup returns CDR1 SGDLS and CDR2 YYNGEE. The V gene end was trimmed by 5 bases and the J gene end by 6 bases; junction bases not matched to a gene: 6. The CDR3 reads CASRGQVEDGYTF. CDR3 nucleotides: TGTGCCAGCAGGGGACAGGTTGAGGATGGCTACACCTTC.

The V gene is TRBV4-1, the J gene TRBJ2-5, with 11 bases that match TRBD2. This CDR3 comprises 17 residues. Germline V CDR1 and CDR2: MGHRA, YSYEKL. The trim removed 0 bases at V and 5 bases at J, leaving 8 bases unmatched. CDR3: CASSQEGLAGGPETQYF. In DNA, the CDR3 is TGCGCCAGCAGCCAAGAGGGGCTAGCGGGGGGACCGGAGACCCAGTACTTC.

The V call is TRBV21-1, the J call TRBJ2-1; TRBD2 reflects the table's D call only, with no check against the DNA. TRBV21-1 is labeled a pseudogene. The CDR3 contains 15 residues. This CDR3 reads CASTSGPYLYNEQFF. CDR3 DNA sequence: TGTGCCAGTACTAGCGGGCCCTACCTCTACAATGAGCAGTTCTTC.

The chain employs TRBV5-1 and TRBJ1-1, with 10 positions matching TRBD1. Germline values: CDR1 SGHRS, CDR2 YFSETQ. V shed 1 base, J shed 12 bases, and the junction held 15 bases outside the gene matches. The CDR3 consists of 16 residues. The CDR3 loop is CASSLKYRDRGYQTFF. In DNA form, the CDR3 reads TGCGCCAGCAGCTTGAAATACCGGGACAGGGGTTATCAGACTTTCTTT. Looking up the rest from reference TRBV5-1 and TRBJ1-1 gives the full variable domain: KAGVTQTPRYLIKTRGQQVTLSCSPISGHRSVSWYQQTPGQGLQFLFEYFSETQRNKGNFPGRFSGRQFSNSRSEMNVSTLELGDSALYLCASSLKYRDRGYQTFFGQGTRLTVV.

This clone appeared a few times. J is TRBJ1-1 and V is TRBV4-1; D unresolved. CDR1 is MGHRA, CDR2 YSYEKL, per germline. This CDR3 comprises 13 residues. V gave up 2 bases and J gave up 1 base, with 5 bases separating them. CDR3 protein: CASSQSENTEAFF. The DNA of the CDR3 is TGCGCCAGCAGCCAAAGCGAGAACACTGAAGCTTTCTTT.

This chain connects TRBV5-1 to TRBJ2-3; D is possibly TRBD2 (5 bases). Trimming removed 2 bases at V and 5 bases at J, with 21 bases between. CDR3 length: 17 amino acids. The V gene's germline CDR1 is SGHRS and CDR2 YFSETQ. This CDR3 is CASSLRTCDPLVDTQYF. CDR3 bases: TGCGCCAGCAGCTTACGAACCTGCGACCCACTAGTAGATACGCAGTATTTT.

This rearrangement joins TRBV6-1 to TRBJ2-5; a possible D gene is TRBD1 (6 bases). Per germline, CDR1 MNHNS and CDR2 SASEGT. The CDR3 spans 13 residues. The V end lost 11 bases, the J end lost 4 bases, and 17 bases lay between the germline ends. CDR3 region: CAGGYTAPETQYF. DNA for the CDR3: TGTGCCGGGGGCTACACAGCGCCAGAGACCCAGTACTTC.

This chain joins TRBV2 and TRBJ1-2, with D perhaps matching TRBD1 (5 bases). CDR3 length: 15 amino acids. From germline, CDR1 is SNHLY and CDR2 FYNNEI. Between the trimmed V and J ends, which lost 6 bases and 4 bases, there was a span of 18 bases. CDR3: CASRKDTGRRYGYTF. The CDR3 nucleotides read TGTGCCAGCAGAAAGGACACAGGACGACGCTATGGCTACACCTTC.

CDR3 coding DNA: TGTGCCAGCAGCTTTGGCCTCTATGGCTACACCTTC. Protein product: CASSFGLYGYTF. V gene TRBV7-9 combines with J gene TRBJ1-2; no clear D. Germline CDR1 SEHNR, CDR2 FQNEAQ (reference sequence). V lost 3 bases, J lost 4 bases, and 6 bases lay in between. The CDR3 runs 12 residues. Variable domain in full (rest from reference TRBV7-9 and TRBJ1-2): DTGVSQNPRHKITKRGQNVTFRCDPISEHNRLYWYRQTLGQGPEFLTYFQNEAQLEKSRLLSDRFSAERPKGSFSTLEIQRTEQGDSAMYLCASSFGLYGYTFGSGTRLTVV.

This clone has just one count. V and J are TRBV28 and TRBJ1-2; 7 positions agree with TRBD1. J was trimmed by 5 bases and V by 6 bases; bases with no gene match: 6. This CDR3 is 13 amino acids long. Germline V lookup: CDR1 MDHEN, CDR2 SYDVKM. The CDR3 protein is CASRNTGAYGYTF. The CDR3, as DNA: TGTGCCAGCAGGAATACAGGGGCGTATGGCTACACCTTC.

V gene TRBV5-6 combines with J gene TRBJ1-2; D gene uncertain. V was clipped by 0 bases and J by 6 bases, with 15 bases between them. Germline CDR1 SGHDT, CDR2 YYEEEE. The CDR3 contains 15 residues. The CDR3 region has the DNA TGTGCCAGCAGCTTGGGCGTAGGAGGGTTACATGGCTACACCTTC. This sequence encodes CASSLGVGGLHGYTF.

The CDR3, as DNA: TGTGCCAGCAGTCCCGACAGGGGATTCGGCACTGAAGCTTTCTTT. This translates into CASSPDRGFGTEAFF. This sequence joins TRBV28 and TRBJ1-1, with 8 nucleotides matching TRBD1. This CDR3 is 15 amino acids long. CDR1 and CDR2 (germline): MDHEN, SYDVKM. V lost 5 bases and J lost 4; bases outside the gene matches: 9.

J is TRBJ2-3 and V is TRBV5-4; 9 bases line up with TRBD2. Germline V lookup: CDR1 SGHNT, CDR2 YYREEE (reference sequence). Germline trimming cut 5 bases from V and 0 bases from J; bases unmatched to any gene: 13. This CDR3 has 18 residues. CDR3 DNA: TGTGCCAGCAGGCCCGCGGGGGGGCCGTCCTATAGCACAGATACGCAGTATTTT. This encodes CASRPAGGPSYSTDTQYF.

The chain is built from TRBV5-1 and TRBJ2-7; D may be TRBD1 (8 bases). The CDR3 loop spans 16 amino acids. Germline CDR1 reads SGHRS; CDR2 reads YFSETQ. The V and J ends lost 1 base and 4 bases respectively, with 18 bases between them. CDR3 sequence reads: CASSLMGGQGAYEQYF. CDR3 bases: TGCGCCAGCAGCTTGATGGGGGGGCAGGGGGCGTACGAGCAGTACTTC.

The gene calls are TRBV7-2 and TRBJ1-6, with D uncertain. From germline, CDR1 is SGHTA and CDR2 FQGNSA. V dropped 1 base and J dropped 6 bases, with 10 bases sitting between them. The CDR3 totals 15 residues. The CDR3: CASSLVSQSNSPLHF. CDR3 coding DNA: TGTGCCAGCAGCTTAGTTTCACAGAGTAATTCACCCCTCCACTTT.

This chain uses TRBV2 with TRBJ2-3; TRBD1 might be the D (6 bases). V was trimmed by 6 bases and J by 4 bases, leaving 26 bases between them. CDR1 and CDR2 from the germline V gene are SNHLY and FYNNEI. The CDR3 runs to 18 residues. CDR3 residues: CASRAHPKDRNPSDTQYF. The CDR3 DNA reads TGTGCCAGCAGGGCACACCCTAAAGACAGGAACCCCTCAGATACGCAGTATTTT.